This is a list of T cell receptor beta chains from one sample in a study of shared clonotypes between healthy human individuals. TCRdb keeps only in-frame clones here, not all; method: immunoSEQ multiplex PCR. This table holds about 820,000 clones, approximately 92% found once. Specimen: naive CD8+ T cells sorted from blood. The source is a young man in good health. Both conserved end residues are part of each CDR3. Each record gives: D gene, clone size, J gene, V gene, CDR3 protein, CDR3 DNA. D genes are given only for firm matches. Some rows mark clone size as missing; the rest say once, few, many or name a class of expanded clone.

>.|.|TRBJ2-3|TRBV7-9
CASSLLAAAGDTQYF
TGTGCCAGCAGCTTATTAGCGGCCGCGGGAGATACGCAGTATTTT
>TRBD2|once|TRBJ2-7|TRBV11-2
CASSNIAGGSYEQYF
TGTGCCAGCAGCAATATAGCGGGAGGGTCCTACGAGCAGTACTTC
>.|.|TRBJ2-7|TRBV7-2
CASSDSSYEQYF
TGTGCCAGCAGCGACAGCTCCTACGAGCAGTACTTC
>.|.|TRBJ1-5|TRBV28
CATKELLGSSNQPQHF
TGTGCCACCAAAGAACTTCTGGGTAGTAGCAATCAGCCCCAGCATTTT
>.|.|TRBJ2-6|TRBV27
CASSLSQGNSGANVLTF
TGTGCCAGCAGTTTAAGCCAGGGGAACTCTGGGGCCAACGTCCTGACTTTC
>TRBD1|once|TRBJ1-2|TRBV12-5
CASGGPGQIYGYTF
TGTGCTAGTGGTGGACCGGGACAGATCTATGGCTACACCTTC
>TRBD1|.|TRBJ1-1|TRBV5-6
CASRPGTEGTEAFF
TGTGCCAGCCGCCCGGGGACAGAGGGGACTGAAGCTTTCTTT
>.|.|TRBJ2-1|TRBV28
CASSFTVPAALINNEQFF
TGTGCCAGCAGTTTCACAGTACCAGCCGCACTAATAAACAATGAGCAGTTCTTC
>.|.|TRBJ2-7|TRBV5-1
CASSLGGTGVTYEQYF
TGCGCCAGCAGCTTGGGCGGAACGGGAGTTACCTACGAGCAGTACTTC
>TRBD1|.|TRBJ1-2|TRBV28
CASRSWSVRGGLPNYGYTF
TGTGCCAGCAGGAGCTGGAGCGTCAGGGGGGGACTACCTAACTATGGCTACACCTTC
>TRBD2|.|TRBJ2-1|TRBV9
CASSVGSGRANEQFF
TGTGCCAGCAGCGTAGGGAGCGGGAGGGCCAATGAGCAGTTCTTC
>TRBD2|.|TRBJ2-1|TRBV7-2
CASSLKTVSGVSYNEQFF
TGTGCCAGCAGCTTAAAAACCGTAAGCGGGGTTTCCTACAATGAGCAGTTCTTC
>TRBD1|.|TRBJ2-3|TRBV7-9
CASSPPSGTASTDTQYF
TGTGCCAGCAGCCCCCCATCCGGGACAGCCAGCACAGATACGCAGTATTTT
>.|.|TRBJ2-1|TRBV6-5
CASSPKQTHSEQFF
TGTGCCAGCAGTCCTAAGCAAACCCATTCCGAGCAGTTCTTC
>.|.|TRBJ1-1|TRBV29-1
CSVKLVQYTEAFF
TGCAGCGTCAAACTCGTTCAATACACTGAAGCTTTCTTT
>.|.|TRBJ1-1|TRBV27
CASSLYGRWELAFF
TGTGCCAGCAGTTTATACGGGCGGTGGGAATTAGCTTTCTTT
>TRBD2|.|TRBJ2-7|TRBV7-3
CASSPSGGTPYEQYF
TGTGCCAGCAGCCCGTCCGGGGGGACCCCCTACGAGCAGTACTTC
>TRBD1|.|TRBJ1-4|TRBV6-6
CASSLWTGSNEKLFF
TGTGCCAGCAGCCTATGGACAGGGAGTAATGAAAAACTGTTTTTT
>.|.|TRBJ2-6|TRBV7-8
CASSTWTDSGANVLTF
TGTGCCAGCAGCACCTGGACAGATTCTGGGGCCAACGTCCTGACTTTC
>.|.|TRBJ1-1|TRBV29-1
CSAEGPTENTEAFF
TGCAGCGCCGAGGGGCCAACAGAAAACACTGAAGCTTTCTTT
>TRBD1|.|TRBJ1-1|TRBV19
CASSAHDRGGIRSAEAFF
TGTGCCAGTAGTGCCCATGACAGGGGAGGAATTCGTTCTGCGGAAGCTTTCTTT
>.|.|TRBJ2-7|TRBV20-1
CSARDYYEQYF
TGCAGTGCTAGAGATTACTATGAGCAGTACTTC
>.|.|TRBJ2-5|TRBV18
CASSPPEETQYF
TGTGCCAGCTCACCACCGGAAGAGACCCAGTACTTC
>TRBD2|.|TRBJ2-2|TRBV4-3
CASSQDRPSGRRTGELFF
TGCGCCAGCAGCCAAGATAGGCCTAGCGGGAGGAGGACCGGGGAGCTGTTTTTT
>TRBD2|.|TRBJ2-4|TRBV28
CASSLPRLAASLAKNIQYF
TGTGCCAGCAGTTTACCGAGACTAGCGGCAAGTCTAGCCAAAAACATTCAATACTTC
>.|.|TRBJ2-7|TRBV7-2
CASSLLETGTYEQYF
TGTGCCAGCAGCTTATTAGAGACAGGCACCTACGAGCAGTACTTC
>TRBD2|.|TRBJ2-2|TRBV28
CASSVSSGSNTGELFF
TGTGCCAGCAGTGTCAGTAGCGGGAGTAACACCGGGGAGCTGTTTTTT
>.|.|TRBJ2-1|TRBV9
CASSDRLSDNEQFF
TGTGCCAGCAGCGACCGGTTGTCAGACAATGAGCAGTTCTTC
>.|.|TRBJ2-7|TRBV2
CASRGNEVYEQYF
TGTGCCAGCAGGGGAAATGAGGTCTACGAGCAGTACTTC
>.|.|TRBJ2-7|TRBV27
CASSLSQGREQYF
TGTGCCAGCAGTTTATCGCAGGGGAGGGAGCAGTACTTC
>.|.|TRBJ1-5|TRBV27
CASQQGLGNQPQHF
TGTGCCAGCCAACAGGGATTGGGAAATCAGCCCCAGCATTTT
>TRBD1|.|TRBJ2-5|TRBV9
CASSRTVGTGQETQYF
TGTGCCAGCAGCCGGACCGTAGGGACAGGTCAAGAGACCCAGTACTTC
>.|.|TRBJ2-2|TRBV5-1
CASRGGNTGELFF
TGCGCCAGCAGAGGGGGAAACACCGGGGAGCTGTTTTTT
>TRBD2|.|TRBJ2-7|TRBV29-1
CSVEVPTLAGAGEQYF
TGCAGCGTCGAAGTTCCTACTCTAGCGGGAGCGGGCGAGCAGTACTTC
>.|.|TRBJ2-7|TRBV4-3
CASSLKRVEQYF
TGCGCCAGCAGCCTCAAGAGGGTCGAGCAGTACTTC
>TRBD2|.|TRBJ2-7|TRBV27
CASSLWTSGYSGEQYF
TGTGCCAGCAGTTTATGGACTAGCGGTTATTCCGGAGAGCAGTACTTC
>.|.|TRBJ1-5|TRBV6-4
CASSDGNQPQHF
TGTGCCAGCAGTGACGGGAATCAGCCCCAGCATTTT
>TRBD2|.|TRBJ2-7|TRBV9
CASSAGLAGAGYEQYF
TGTGCCAGCAGCGCAGGACTAGCGGGAGCCGGCTACGAGCAGTACTTC
>.|.|TRBJ1-2|TRBV29-1
CSVELGGGYTF
TGCAGCGTTGAACTCGGCGGGGGCTACACCTTC
>TRBD1|.|TRBJ2-2|TRBV6-1
CASSGFFRDRGLRRTGELFF
TGTGCCAGCAGTGGCTTCTTCCGGGACAGGGGGCTTAGGAGGACCGGGGAGCTGTTTTTT
>TRBD1|.|TRBJ2-4|TRBV5-4
CASSWNLQGAAKNIQYF
TGTGCCAGCAGCTGGAATCTACAGGGGGCAGCCAAAAACATTCAGTACTTC
>TRBD1|.|TRBJ1-3|TRBV28
CASRTGGGSGNTIYF
TGTGCCAGCAGAACAGGGGGCGGCTCTGGAAACACCATATATTTT
>.|.|TRBJ1-2|TRBV9
CASSLTDRNYGYTF
TGTGCCAGCAGCTTGACGGACAGAAACTATGGCTACACCTTC
>TRBD1|.|TRBJ1-1|TRBV6-6
CASSYPRTGSSTEAFF
TGTGCCAGCAGTTACCCTCGGACAGGGTCGAGCACTGAAGCTTTCTTT
>TRBD1|.|TRBJ2-7|TRBV29-1
CSVGGRGQGSYEQYF
TGCAGCGTTGGAGGGCGGGGACAGGGAAGTTACGAGCAGTACTTC
>.|.|TRBJ2-3|TRBV27
CASSRVSTDTQYF
TGTGCCAGCAGTCGGGTATCCACAGATACGCAGTATTTT
>TRBD1|.|TRBJ1-2|TRBV2
CASSQTGAQTLGNYGYTF
TGTGCCAGCAGCCAGACAGGGGCGCAGACACTCGGTAACTATGGCTACACCTTC
>TRBD2|.|TRBJ2-1|TRBV30
CAWSDLTWEGPYNEQFF
TGTGCCTGGAGTGACCTAACGTGGGAGGGCCCTTACAATGAGCAGTTCTTC
>TRBD2|.|TRBJ2-1|TRBV28
CASSIRSGSPEQFF
TGTGCCAGCAGCATACGAAGCGGGAGCCCTGAGCAGTTCTTC
>.|once|TRBJ1-5|TRBV6-6
CATDRTANQPQHF
TGTGCCACCGATCGGACAGCCAATCAGCCCCAGCATTTT
>.|.|TRBJ2-7|TRBV4-1
CASSQGVFEDSSYEQYF
TGCGCCAGCAGCCAAGGGGTCTTCGAGGACAGCTCCTACGAGCAGTACTTC